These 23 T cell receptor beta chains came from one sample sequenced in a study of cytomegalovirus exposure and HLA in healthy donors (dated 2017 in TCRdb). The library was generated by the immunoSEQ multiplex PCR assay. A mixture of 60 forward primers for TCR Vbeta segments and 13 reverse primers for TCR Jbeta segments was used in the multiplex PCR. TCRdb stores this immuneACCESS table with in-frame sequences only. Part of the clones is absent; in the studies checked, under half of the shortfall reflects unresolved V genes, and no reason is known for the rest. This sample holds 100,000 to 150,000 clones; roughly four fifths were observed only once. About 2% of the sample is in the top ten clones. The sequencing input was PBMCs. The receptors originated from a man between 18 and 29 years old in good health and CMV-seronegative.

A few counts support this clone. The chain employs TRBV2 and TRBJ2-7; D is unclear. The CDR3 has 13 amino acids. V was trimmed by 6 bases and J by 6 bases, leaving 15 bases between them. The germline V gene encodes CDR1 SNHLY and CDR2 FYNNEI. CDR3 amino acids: CASRQKLVGEQYF. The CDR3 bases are TGTGCCAGCAGACAGAAACTGGTAGGCGAGCAGTACTTC.

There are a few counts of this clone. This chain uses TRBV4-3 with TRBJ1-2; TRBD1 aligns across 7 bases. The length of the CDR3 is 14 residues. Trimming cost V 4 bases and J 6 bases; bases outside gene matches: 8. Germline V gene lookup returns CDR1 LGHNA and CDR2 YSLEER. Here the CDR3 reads CASSRSRGNHGYTF. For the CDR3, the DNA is TGCGCCAGCAGCCGATCCAGGGGGAACCATGGCTACACCTTC.

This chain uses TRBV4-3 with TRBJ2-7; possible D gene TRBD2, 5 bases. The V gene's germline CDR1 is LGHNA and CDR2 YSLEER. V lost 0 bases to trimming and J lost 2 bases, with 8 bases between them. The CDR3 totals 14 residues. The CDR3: CASSQERGPYEQYF. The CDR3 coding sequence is TGCGCCAGCAGCCAAGAGCGAGGGCCCTACGAGCAGTACTTC.

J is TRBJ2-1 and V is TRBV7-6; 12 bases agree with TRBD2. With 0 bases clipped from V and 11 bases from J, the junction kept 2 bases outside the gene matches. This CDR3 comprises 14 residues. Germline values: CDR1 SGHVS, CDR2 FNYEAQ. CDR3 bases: TGTGCCAGCAGCTTAGCGCTAGCGGGGGGGCAGCAGTTCTTC. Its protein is CASSLALAGGQQFF.

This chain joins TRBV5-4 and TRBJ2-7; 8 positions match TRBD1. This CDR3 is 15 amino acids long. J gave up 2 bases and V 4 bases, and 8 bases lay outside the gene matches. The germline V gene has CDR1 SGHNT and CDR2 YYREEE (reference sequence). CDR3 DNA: TGTGCCAGCAGCCCCATCGGGACAGGTGCCTACGAGCAGTACTTC. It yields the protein CASSPIGTGAYEQYF.

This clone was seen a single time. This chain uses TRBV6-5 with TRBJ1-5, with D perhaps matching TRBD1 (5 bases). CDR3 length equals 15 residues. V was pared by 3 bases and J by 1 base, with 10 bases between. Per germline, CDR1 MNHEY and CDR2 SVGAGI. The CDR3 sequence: CASSYRGGSNQPQHF. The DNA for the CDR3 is TGTGCCAGCAGTTATCGGGGGGGAAGCAATCAGCCCCAGCATTTT.

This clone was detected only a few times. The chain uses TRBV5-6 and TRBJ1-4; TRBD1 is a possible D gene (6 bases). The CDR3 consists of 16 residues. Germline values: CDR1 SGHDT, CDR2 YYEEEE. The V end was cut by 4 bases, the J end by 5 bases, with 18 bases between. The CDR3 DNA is TGTGCCAGCAGCCGTAGGACAGTTGATTTGAATGAAAAACTGTTTTTT. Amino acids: CASSRRTVDLNEKLFF.

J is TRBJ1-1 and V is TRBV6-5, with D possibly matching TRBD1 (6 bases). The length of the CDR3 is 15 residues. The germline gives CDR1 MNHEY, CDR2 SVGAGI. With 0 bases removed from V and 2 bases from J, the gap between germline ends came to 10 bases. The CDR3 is CASSYSGAGNTEAFF. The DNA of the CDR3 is TGTGCCAGCAGTTACTCGGGGGCGGGTAACACTGAAGCTTTCTTT.

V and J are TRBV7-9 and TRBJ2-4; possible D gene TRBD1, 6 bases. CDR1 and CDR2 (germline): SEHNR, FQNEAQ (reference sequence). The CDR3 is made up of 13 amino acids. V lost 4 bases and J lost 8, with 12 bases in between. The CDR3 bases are TGTGCCAGCAGCTCGACAGGTAGTTACATTCAGTACTTC. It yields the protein CASSSTGSYIQYF.

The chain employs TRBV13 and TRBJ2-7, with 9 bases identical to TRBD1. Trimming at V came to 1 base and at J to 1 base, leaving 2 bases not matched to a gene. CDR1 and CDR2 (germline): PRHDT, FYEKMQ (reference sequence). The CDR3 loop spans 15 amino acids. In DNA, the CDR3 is TGTGCCAGCAGCTTAGAAGGGACAGGGTCCTACGAGCAGTACTTC. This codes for CASSLEGTGSYEQYF.

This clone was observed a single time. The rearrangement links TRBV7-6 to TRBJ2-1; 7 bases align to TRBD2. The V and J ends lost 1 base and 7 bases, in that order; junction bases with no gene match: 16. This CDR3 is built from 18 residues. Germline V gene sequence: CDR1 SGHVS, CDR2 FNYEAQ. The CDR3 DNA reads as TGTGCCAGCAGCTTAGGACCCTTTCGTACGGGGGGTCGGAATGAGCAGTTCTTC. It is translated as CASSLGPFRTGGRNEQFF.

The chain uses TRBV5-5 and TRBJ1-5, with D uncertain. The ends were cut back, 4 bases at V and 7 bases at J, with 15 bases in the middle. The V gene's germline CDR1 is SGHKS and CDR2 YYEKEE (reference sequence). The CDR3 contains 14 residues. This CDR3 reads CASSPPGSGQPQHF. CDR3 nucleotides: TGTGCCAGCAGCCCCCCAGGTTCAGGCCAGCCCCAGCATTTT.

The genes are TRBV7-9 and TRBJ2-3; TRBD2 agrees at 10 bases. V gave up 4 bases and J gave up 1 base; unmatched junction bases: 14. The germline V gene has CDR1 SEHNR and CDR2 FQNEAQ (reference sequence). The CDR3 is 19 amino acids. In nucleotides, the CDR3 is TGTGCCAGCAGCTCCCGGCTAGCGGGGGACAGGAGGGGCACAGATACGCAGTATTTT. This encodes CASSSRLAGDRRGTDTQYF.

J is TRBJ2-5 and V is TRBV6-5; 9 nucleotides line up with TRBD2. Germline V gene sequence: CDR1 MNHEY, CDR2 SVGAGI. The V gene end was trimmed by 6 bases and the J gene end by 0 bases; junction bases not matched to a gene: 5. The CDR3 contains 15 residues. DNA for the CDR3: TGTGCCAGCAGGACTAGCGGAACGTACCAAGAGACCCAGTACTTC. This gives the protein CASRTSGTYQETQYF.

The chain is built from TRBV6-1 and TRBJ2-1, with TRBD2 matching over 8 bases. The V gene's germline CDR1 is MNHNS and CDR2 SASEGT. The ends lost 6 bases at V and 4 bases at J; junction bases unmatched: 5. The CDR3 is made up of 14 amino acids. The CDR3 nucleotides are TGTGCCAGCAGGGCGGGGGGTAATTACAATGAGCAGTTCTTC. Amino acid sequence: CASRAGGNYNEQFF.

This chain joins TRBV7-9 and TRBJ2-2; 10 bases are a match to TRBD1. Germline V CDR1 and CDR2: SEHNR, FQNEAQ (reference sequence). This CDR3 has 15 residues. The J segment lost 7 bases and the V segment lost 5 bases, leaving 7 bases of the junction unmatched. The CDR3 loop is CASSRQGAQVGELFF. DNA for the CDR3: TGTGCCAGCAGCCGACAGGGGGCGCAGGTCGGGGAGCTGTTTTTT.

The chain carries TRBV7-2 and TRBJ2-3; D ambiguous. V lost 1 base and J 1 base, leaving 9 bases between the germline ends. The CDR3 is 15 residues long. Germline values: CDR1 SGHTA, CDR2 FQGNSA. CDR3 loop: CASSLELMGTDTQYF. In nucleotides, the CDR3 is TGTGCCAGCAGCTTAGAGCTTATGGGCACAGATACGCAGTATTTT.

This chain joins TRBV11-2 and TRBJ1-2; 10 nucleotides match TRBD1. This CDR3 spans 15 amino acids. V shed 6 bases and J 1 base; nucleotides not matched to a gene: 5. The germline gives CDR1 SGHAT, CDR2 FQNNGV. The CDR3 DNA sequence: TGTGCCAGCAGGGACAGGGGGTCTCTTAACTATGGCTACACCTTC. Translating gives CASRDRGSLNYGYTF.

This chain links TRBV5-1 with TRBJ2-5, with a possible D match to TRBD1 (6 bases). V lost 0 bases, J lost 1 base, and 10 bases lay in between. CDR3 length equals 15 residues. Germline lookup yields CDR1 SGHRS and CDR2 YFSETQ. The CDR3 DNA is TGCGCCAGCAGCTTGGTACAGGGATCCCAAGAGACCCAGTACTTC. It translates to CASSLVQGSQETQYF.

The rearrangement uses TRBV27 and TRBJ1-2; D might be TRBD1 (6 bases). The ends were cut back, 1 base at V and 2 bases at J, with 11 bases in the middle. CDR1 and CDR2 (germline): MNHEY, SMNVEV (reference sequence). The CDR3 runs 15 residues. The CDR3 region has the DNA TGTGCCAGCAGTTTATATGGGGGCTGGAACTATGGCTACACCTTC. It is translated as CASSLYGGWNYGYTF.

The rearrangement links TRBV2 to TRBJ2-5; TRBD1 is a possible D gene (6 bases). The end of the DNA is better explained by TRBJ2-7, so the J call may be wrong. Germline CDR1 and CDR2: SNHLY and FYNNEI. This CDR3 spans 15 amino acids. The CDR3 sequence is CASSGGQIITYEQYF. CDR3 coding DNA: TGTGCCAGCAGTGGGGGACAAATCATAACCTACGAGCAGTACTTC.

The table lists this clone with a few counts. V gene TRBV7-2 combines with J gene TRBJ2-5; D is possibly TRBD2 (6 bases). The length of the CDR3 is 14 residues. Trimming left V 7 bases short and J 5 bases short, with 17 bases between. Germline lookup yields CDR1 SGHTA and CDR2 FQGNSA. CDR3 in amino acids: CASNPPGVRETQYF. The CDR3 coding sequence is TGTGCCAGCAACCCTCCGGGGGTTCGGGAGACCCAGTACTTC.

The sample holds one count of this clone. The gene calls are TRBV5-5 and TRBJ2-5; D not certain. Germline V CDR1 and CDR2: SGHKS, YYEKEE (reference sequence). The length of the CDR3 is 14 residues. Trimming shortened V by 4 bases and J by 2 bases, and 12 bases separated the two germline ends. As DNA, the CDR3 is TGTGCCAGCAGCGGGCGTGGGTCTCAAGAGACCCAGTACTTC. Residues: CASSGRGSQETQYF.